One sample yielded the 30 T cell receptor beta chains listed below, sequenced in a study of control samples from healthy donors and cancer patients. Data came from immunoSEQ multiplex PCR; TCRdb stores just in-frame clones and leaves some out. Found here are some 150,000 clones, 90% to 95% of them singletons; the top ten hold approximately 15%. The specimen was PBMCs. These TCRs come from a man aged 55 to 70 with colorectal cancer.

This chain uses TRBV13 with TRBJ1-2; 8 bases match TRBD1. V lost 5 bases and J lost 4; bases outside the gene matches: 9. Germline V gene sequence: CDR1 PRHDT, CDR2 FYEKMQ (reference sequence). The CDR3 has 15 residues. The DNA of the CDR3 is TGTGCCAGCAGCGCAACCGGGACAGGAGTCTATGGCTACACCTTC. It translates to CASSATGTGVYGYTF.

V and J are TRBV6-2 or TRBV6-3 and TRBJ1-6; a possible D gene is TRBD1 (6 bases). Germline V gene data show CDR1 as MNHEY and CDR2 as SVGEGT. V was clipped by 2 bases and J by 16 bases, with 24 bases between them. There are 16 residues in the CDR3. CDR3 coding DNA: TGTGCCAGCAGTTACCCTAGGCAGGGGAGCTCCATAACTCTCCACTTT. Residues: CASSYPRQGSSITLHF.

V usage is TRBV30 and J usage is TRBJ1-2, with a tentative D call TRBD1 (6 bases). CDR3 length: 14 residues. Germline CDR1 reads GTSNPN; CDR2 reads SVGIG (reference sequence). Trimming stripped 0 bases from V and 6 bases from J, with 14 bases between. CDR3 in DNA: TGTGCCTGGAGTGTAGCCACAGGGAGAGATGGCTACACCTTC. Amino acid sequence: CAWSVATGRDGYTF.

The chain uses TRBV7-2 and TRBJ2-5; either TRBD1 or TRBD2 may fit D (6 bases each). Germline CDR1 is SGHTA and CDR2 is FQGNSA. The V gene lost 7 bases and the J gene lost 9 bases, with 18 bases spanning the gap. The CDR3 length is 13 residues. CDR3 sequence: CASTNWGASSQYF. In DNA, the CDR3 is TGTGCCAGCACCAATTGGGGGGCTAGCTCCCAGTACTTC.

This chain connects TRBV6-5 to TRBJ2-2, with D possibly being TRBD2 (5 bases). Germline V gene lookup returns CDR1 MNHEY and CDR2 SVGAGI. CDR3 length equals 14 residues. V shed 5 bases and J shed 7 bases, with 14 bases lying between them. The CDR3 loop reads CASSPDPGIGELFF. For the CDR3, the DNA is TGTGCCAGCAGTCCCGACCCCGGGATCGGGGAGCTGTTTTTT.

The V call is TRBV5-1, the J call TRBJ2-2; D unclear. Trimming stripped 5 bases from V and 0 bases from J, with 8 bases between. Germline V gene data show CDR1 as SGHRS and CDR2 as YFSETQ. CDR3 length: 14 amino acids. This CDR3 is CASSRASNTGELFF. DNA of the CDR3: TGCGCCAGCAGTCGGGCCTCGAACACCGGGGAGCTGTTTTTT.

This sequence joins TRBV6-5 and TRBJ2-2, with a weak D call TRBD2 (6 bases). The germline V gene has CDR1 MNHEY and CDR2 SVGAGI. Trimming pared 10 bases from V and 6 bases from J, leaving 18 bases between. The CDR3 loop spans 14 amino acids. This CDR3 reads CATYPGLRPGELFF. The CDR3 DNA reads as TGTGCCACCTATCCGGGACTCCGGCCCGGGGAGCTGTTTTTT.

The J gene is TRBJ2-7, the V gene TRBV7-2; D is uncertain. The CDR3 has 17 residues. Germline V CDR1 and CDR2: SGHTA, FQGNSA. Trimming removed 1 base from V and 1 base from J, with 17 bases in between. The CDR3 protein is CASSLGSVPLSSYEQYF. The CDR3 DNA follows: TGTGCCAGCAGCTTAGGCAGCGTACCGCTTTCTTCCTACGAGCAGTACTTC.

The chain has TRBV10-2 and TRBJ1-5; 9 nucleotides align to TRBD1. The CDR3 extends over 14 amino acids. V trimming: 9 bases; J trimming: 4 bases; junction bases outside the gene matches: 7. Germline V gene data show CDR1 as WSHSY and CDR2 as SAAADI. The CDR3 loop reads CASRPGTGNQPQHF. The CDR3 nucleotides read TGCGCCAGTAGACCCGGGACAGGGAATCAGCCCCAGCATTTT.

The J gene is TRBJ2-2, the V gene TRBV29-1; D could derive from TRBD1 or TRBD2 (5 bases each). V lost 6 bases and J 2 bases, leaving 13 bases between the germline ends. The CDR3 sequence is 14 residues long. The germline V gene has CDR1 SQVTM and CDR2 ANQGSEA. This chain's CDR3 is CSVEDKVNTGELFF. The CDR3 DNA sequence: TGCAGCGTGGAGGACAAAGTAAACACCGGGGAGCTGTTTTTT.

This clone was recorded once. The J gene is TRBJ2-7, the V gene TRBV27; the D gene could be TRBD1 or TRBD2 (5 bases each). Germline CDR1 and CDR2: MNHEY and SMNVEV (reference sequence). V was trimmed by 6 bases and J by 1 base, leaving 16 bases between them. The CDR3 has 15 amino acids. CDR3 DNA: TGTGCCAGCAGCCGTAGCTGGGGGATTTCCTACGAGCAGTACTTC. Amino acids: CASSRSWGISYEQYF.

CDR3 sequence: CASSLSTGGRGAFF. In nucleotides, the CDR3 is TGTGCCAGCAGTTTATCGACTGGGGGGCGTGGGGCTTTCTTT. The chain links TRBV27 to TRBJ1-1; possible D gene TRBD1, 6 bases. This CDR3 is built from 14 residues. Trimming took off 0 bases at V and 11 bases at J, with 16 bases between the two ends. Germline V CDR1 and CDR2: MNHEY, SMNVEV (reference sequence).

The V gene is TRBV9, the J gene TRBJ1-6; 8 bases match TRBD1. The CDR3 runs to 15 residues. Germline CDR1 is SGDLS and CDR2 is YYNGEE. After removal of 0 bases from V and 9 bases from J, the junction contained 5 bases not matched to a gene. The CDR3 spells CASSVGTGWVSPLHF. The CDR3 DNA is TGTGCCAGCAGCGTAGGGACAGGGTGGGTTTCACCCCTCCACTTT.

The V gene is TRBV11-2, the J gene TRBJ1-2; D is undetermined. V shed 5 bases and J shed 8 bases, with 18 bases lying between them. The CDR3 length is 14 residues. Germline CDR1 and CDR2: SGHAT and FQNNGV. The chain's CDR3 is CASSDSGSQRGYTF. CDR3 DNA: TGTGCCAGCAGCGATTCCGGGTCCCAAAGGGGCTACACCTTC.

J is TRBJ2-5 and V is TRBV4-2; D is perhaps TRBD1 (6 bases). Per germline, CDR1 LGHNA and CDR2 YNFKEQ. Trimming pared 1 base from V and 5 bases from J, leaving 8 bases between. This CDR3 spans 13 amino acids. CDR3 nucleotide sequence: TGTGCCAGCAGCCAAGGCAGGGGTGAGACCCAGTACTTC. This codes for CASSQGRGETQYF.

The chain links TRBV28 to TRBJ1-5; D remains ambiguous. The germline V and J ends were trimmed by 5 bases and 0 bases, with 14 bases remaining between them. The CDR3 length is 16 residues. From germline, CDR1 is MDHEN and CDR2 SYDVKM. CDR3 DNA sequence: TGTGCCAGCAGTGCCCTCCGGGGATTTAGCAATCAGCCCCAGCATTTT. Residues: CASSALRGFSNQPQHF.

This clone has only one observation. J is TRBJ1-5 and V is TRBV12-3 or TRBV12-4; D perhaps matches TRBD1 (5 bases). Trimming took off 5 bases at V and 7 bases at J, with 12 bases between the two ends. The CDR3 is made up of 13 amino acids. The DNA for the CDR3 is TGTGCCAGCAGTGGGCAGACAGACCAGCCCCAGCATTTT. It yields the protein CASSGQTDQPQHF.

The chain employs TRBV5-6 and TRBJ2-3; 8 positions agree with TRBD1. CDR1 is SGHDT, CDR2 YYEEEE, per germline. The CDR3 length is 14 residues. Trimming removed 4 bases from V and 6 bases from J; junction bases left unmatched: 7. The CDR3 nucleotides are TGTGCCAGCAGCCCCCCGGACAGGGCGGATACGCAGTATTTT. It codes for CASSPPDRADTQYF. Using reference TRBV5-6 and TRBJ2-3 for the parts outside the CDR3, the full variable domain is DAGVTQSPTHLIKTRGQQVTLRCSPKSGHDTVSWYQQALGQGPQFIFQYYEEEERQRGNFPDRFSGHQFPNYSSELNVNALLLGDSALYLCASSPPDRADTQYFGPGTRLTVL.

The V and J genes are TRBV30 and TRBJ2-5; D remains ambiguous. CDR3 length equals 13 residues. Germline CDR1 and CDR2: GTSNPN and SVGIG (reference sequence). Trimming left V 4 bases short and J 6 bases short, with 15 bases between. CDR3 amino acids: CAWKRDGAQTQYF. CDR3 bases: TGTGCCTGGAAGCGCGACGGAGCACAGACCCAGTACTTC.

The genes are TRBV19 and TRBJ2-7; 10 positions match TRBD2. The junction had 7 bases not matched to a gene; V was cut back by 5 bases and J by 6 bases. This CDR3 region has 14 residues. Germline V gives CDR1 LNHDA, CDR2 SQIVND (reference sequence). The CDR3 coding sequence is TGTGCCAGTAGTTCTAGCGGGGGTGTGGGCGAGCAGTACTTC. Its translation is CASSSSGGVGEQYF.

V gene TRBV30 combines with J gene TRBJ1-2, with 7 bases that match TRBD1. In germline, CDR1 is GTSNPN, CDR2 SVGIG (reference sequence). The ends lost 5 bases at V and 2 bases at J; junction bases unmatched: 5. The CDR3 is made up of 13 amino acids. The CDR3 region is CAWWGQLNYGYTF. The DNA for the CDR3 is TGTGCCTGGTGGGGACAGTTAAACTATGGCTACACCTTC.

The J gene is TRBJ1-2, the V gene TRBV5-1, with 10 bases aligning to TRBD1. The J segment lost 8 bases and the V segment lost 1 base, leaving 5 bases of the junction unmatched. CDR3 length: 14 amino acids. The V gene's germline CDR1 is SGHRS and CDR2 YFSETQ. CDR3 in amino acids: CASSLLGQGSGYTF. CDR3 in DNA: TGCGCCAGCAGCTTGTTGGGACAGGGGAGCGGCTACACCTTC.

This clone was seen just once. V is TRBV6-5 and J is TRBJ2-2; 8 bases align to TRBD2. The CDR3 runs 15 residues. The junction had 6 bases not matched to a gene; V was cut back by 5 bases and J by 4 bases. Germline-derived CDR1 and CDR2 are MNHEY and SVGAGI. The CDR3 sequence: CASSLRTSLTGELFF. The CDR3 bases are TGTGCCAGCAGTCTAAGGACTAGCCTCACCGGGGAGCTGTTTTTT.

The V call is TRBV18, the J call TRBJ1-1; 8 nucleotides agree with TRBD1. CDR3 length: 14 residues. V lost 5 bases to trimming and J lost 3 bases; unmatched junction nucleotides: 5. Germline V gene sequence: CDR1 KGHSH, CDR2 LQKENI. DNA of the CDR3: TGTGCCAGCTCATCCGGACAGGGTGACACTGAAGCTTTCTTT. This encodes CASSSGQGDTEAFF.

The J gene is TRBJ1-3, the V gene TRBV7-2; D is uncertain. V lost 7 bases, J lost 4 bases, and 20 bases lay in between. The CDR3 covers 16 residues. Per germline, CDR1 SGHTA and CDR2 FQGNSA. Here the CDR3 reads CASNPLGPGSGNTIYF. CDR3 bases: TGTGCCAGCAACCCGCTGGGCCCGGGTTCCGGAAACACCATATATTTT. Full variable domain (outside the CDR3, taken from reference TRBV7-2 and TRBJ1-3): GAGVSQSPSNKVTEKGKDVELRCDPISGHTALYWYRQSLGQGLEFLIYFQGNSAPDKSGLPSDRFSAERTGGSVSTLTIQRTQQEDSAVYLCASNPLGPGSGNTIYFGEGSWLTVV.

V usage is TRBV2 and J usage is TRBJ1-4, with TRBD1 matching 8 bases. Germline CDR1 is SNHLY and CDR2 is FYNNEI. The CDR3 runs 15 residues. V shed 7 bases, J shed 6 bases, and the junction held 10 bases outside the gene matches. The CDR3 coding sequence is TGTGCCAGCATTACCCCGGACAGGGAAGATGAAAAACTGTTTTTT. Protein sequence: CASITPDREDEKLFF.

The chain links TRBV5-1 to TRBJ2-7; maybe TRBD1 (6 bases). Between the trimmed V and J ends, which lost 4 bases and 2 bases, there was a span of 13 bases. Germline V gene sequence: CDR1 SGHRS, CDR2 YFSETQ. This CDR3 comprises 14 residues. Here the CDR3 DNA reads TGCGCCAGCAGCCCCCGACAGGATCCCTACGAGCAGTACTTC. Amino acid sequence: CASSPRQDPYEQYF. Looking up the rest from reference TRBV5-1 and TRBJ2-7 gives the full variable domain: KAGVTQTPRYLIKTRGQQVTLSCSPISGHRSVSWYQQTPGQGLQFLFEYFSETQRNKGNFPGRFSGRQFSNSRSEMNVSTLELGDSALYLCASSPRQDPYEQYFGPGTRLTVT.

The chain combines TRBV14 with TRBJ2-1; 10 bases fit TRBD2. Germline CDR1 SGHDN, CDR2 FVKESK. This CDR3 spans 15 amino acids. After removal of 2 bases from V and 9 bases from J, the junction contained 7 bases not matched to a gene. CDR3 protein: CASSQPGLAITEQFF. CDR3 DNA: TGTGCCAGCAGCCAACCGGGACTAGCGATAACTGAGCAGTTCTTC.

The chain is built from TRBV6-6 and TRBJ2-7; D could derive from TRBD1 or TRBD2 (6 bases each). Trimming cost V 5 bases and J 3 bases, with 23 bases left between them. The CDR3 extends over 17 amino acids. Germline V gene lookup returns CDR1 MNHNY and CDR2 SVGAGI (reference sequence). CDR3 loop: CASSLGAGDGGFYEQYF. The CDR3 nucleotides are TGTGCCAGCAGTCTGGGGGCAGGGGACGGGGGCTTCTACGAGCAGTACTTC.

This rearrangement joins TRBV28 to TRBJ1-5; possibly TRBD1 for D (6 bases). With 4 bases removed from V and 4 bases from J, the gap between germline ends came to 14 bases. Germline V lookup: CDR1 MDHEN, CDR2 SYDVKM. The CDR3 sequence is 15 residues long. The chain's CDR3 is CASSSPGVGNQPQHF. Written as DNA, the CDR3 is TGTGCCAGCAGTTCTCCAGGGGTAGGAAATCAGCCCCAGCATTTT.